The next 21 T cell receptor beta chains were all read from a single sample in a study of cytomegalovirus exposure and HLA in healthy donors. With 60 Vbeta and 13 Jbeta primers, the PCR was carried out. TCRdb keeps only in-frame clones here, not all; method: immunoSEQ multiplex PCR. Among under 130,000 clones listed, more than 60% were seen once. The source material was PBMCs. Every receptor here comes from a male donor in good health and CMV-seronegative.

The chain has TRBV10-3 and TRBJ1-1, with D perhaps matching TRBD1 (6 bases). Looked up from germline, CDR1 is ENHRY and CDR2 is SYGVKD. V was pared by 0 bases and J by 6 bases, with 11 bases between. This CDR3 spans 14 amino acids. For the CDR3, the DNA is TGTGCCATCAGTGAGTCCGGGAAGGGGGCTGAAGCTTTCTTT. Protein: CAISESGKGAEAFF.

This clone came up once. The chain carries TRBV27 and TRBJ2-1; 9 bases are a match to TRBD2. CDR3 length: 14 residues. Germline V gene sequence: CDR1 MNHEY, CDR2 SMNVEV (reference sequence). V was pared by 6 bases and J by 11 bases, with 11 bases of the junction left unmatched. CDR3 in DNA: TGTGCCAGCAGACCGGGACTAGCAAGGGAAAAGCAGTTCTTC. Translating it yields CASRPGLAREKQFF.

This chain links TRBV2 with TRBJ2-1; 8 positions match TRBD2. Germline values: CDR1 SNHLY, CDR2 FYNNEI. Unmatched junction bases numbered 7, after V lost 5 bases and J lost 4 bases. The CDR3 extends over 15 amino acids. CDR3 sequence (DNA): TGTGCCAGCAGTCGGGGGGGGTTGGGTTACAATGAGCAGTTCTTC. It translates to CASSRGGLGYNEQFF.

This chain joins TRBV2 and TRBJ2-7; D uncertain. V lost 11 bases and J lost 2, with 16 bases in between. Germline CDR1 reads SNHLY; CDR2 reads FYNNEI. CDR3 length: 13 residues. The CDR3 sequence is CAGTADLTYEQYF. CDR3 coding DNA: TGTGCCGGCACCGCCGACTTGACCTACGAGCAGTACTTC.

The chain carries TRBV28 and TRBJ2-7; D might be TRBD2 (6 bases). CDR3 length: 14 amino acids. Deletions cut 6 bases from V and 11 bases from J, with 23 bases between. The germline CDR1 and CDR2 sequences are MDHEN and SYDVKM. Here the CDR3 reads CASRFNPSALKEYF. Here the CDR3 DNA reads TGTGCCAGCAGATTCAACCCTAGCGCGCTCAAGGAGTACTTC.

The J gene is TRBJ2-7, the V gene TRBV19, with D tentatively TRBD1 (5 bases). Germline V gene data show CDR1 as LNHDA and CDR2 as SQIVND (reference sequence). Trimming pared 5 bases from V and 3 bases from J, leaving 14 bases between. This CDR3 is built from 14 residues. The CDR3 coding sequence is TGTGCCAGTAGTCCCCGGACAAGGGGCTACGAGCAGTACTTC. It specifies CASSPRTRGYEQYF.

This chain uses TRBV4-1 with TRBJ2-3; 7 bases are shared with TRBD2. After removal of 0 bases from V and 3 bases from J, the junction contained 3 bases not matched to a gene. Looked up from germline, CDR1 is MGHRA and CDR2 is YSYEKL. The CDR3 has 15 amino acids. CDR3 protein: CASSQDFGGTDTQYF. DNA of the CDR3: TGCGCCAGCAGCCAAGATTTCGGGGGGACAGATACGCAGTATTTT.

This clone was seen once. V usage is TRBV11-3 and J usage is TRBJ1-1; D not certain. Deletions cut 3 bases from V and 6 bases from J, with 11 bases between. This CDR3 contains 13 residues. The germline V gene encodes CDR1 SGHNT and CDR2 YENEEA. The CDR3 spells CASSFGPGAEAFF. The DNA of the CDR3 is TGTGCCAGCAGCTTTGGCCCCGGGGCTGAAGCTTTCTTT.

V gene TRBV10-3 combines with J gene TRBJ2-5; D perhaps matches TRBD2 (6 bases). The CDR3 extends over 15 amino acids. Trimming cost V 6 bases and J 4 bases, with 18 bases left between them. Germline CDR1 reads ENHRY; CDR2 reads SYGVKD. CDR3 protein: CAISGSLGGSETQYF. The CDR3 nucleotides read TGTGCCATCAGCGGATCTTTGGGGGGATCAGAGACCCAGTACTTC.

The genes are TRBV5-1 and TRBJ2-1; 8 bases align to TRBD2. The CDR3 totals 15 residues. Trimming cost V 2 bases and J 7 bases; bases outside gene matches: 8. CDR1 and CDR2 from the germline V gene are SGHRS and YFSETQ. The DNA of the CDR3 is TGCGCCAGCAGCTTCCCGCTAGCGGGTGGGAATGAGCAGTTCTTC. Translation: CASSFPLAGGNEQFF.

The CDR3, as DNA: TGTGCCAGCAGCTTAGACGATAGCGAGCAGTACTTC. Its protein product is CASSLDDSEQYF. The gene calls are TRBV11-2 and TRBJ2-7; D unresolved. V was cut by 0 bases and J by 6 bases, with 6 bases left in between. The CDR3 contains 12 residues. Germline lookup yields CDR1 SGHAT and CDR2 FQNNGV.

The J gene is TRBJ2-1, the V gene TRBV19, with TRBD2 identical over 11 bases. V trimming: 7 bases; J trimming: 0 bases; junction bases outside the gene matches: 8. In germline, CDR1 is LNHDA, CDR2 SQIVND (reference sequence). The CDR3 is 17 residues long. The CDR3 loop reads CASTGLAGSNSYNEQFF. CDR3 bases: TGTGCCAGTACAGGACTAGCGGGCTCCAACTCCTACAATGAGCAGTTCTTC.

The chain couples TRBV27 to TRBJ2-5, with unresolved D. From germline, CDR1 is MNHEY and CDR2 SMNVEV (reference sequence). V lost 5 bases to trimming and J lost 5 bases, with 15 bases between them. The CDR3 is 14 amino acids. CDR3 loop: CASSLAGAPETQYF. The CDR3 region has the DNA TGTGCCAGCAGTCTCGCAGGCGCCCCGGAGACCCAGTACTTC.

As concerns this clone: Compared with germline, one end of the junction differs, possibly owing to a read error. V usage is TRBV7-9 and J usage is TRBJ1-5, with D possibly being TRBD1 (6 bases). The CDR3 spans 14 residues. Germline-derived CDR1 and CDR2 are SEHNR and FQNEAQ (reference sequence). The chain's CDR3 is CSSSWGQINQPQHF. CDR3 sequence (DNA): TGTTCCAGCAGCTGGGGACAAATCAATCAGCCCCAGCATTTT.

The CDR3 region has the DNA TGTGCCAGCAGCAAGGCGGATGAAGGTTGGAACTATGGCTACACCTTC. This sequence encodes CASSKADEGWNYGYTF. The chain carries TRBV7-9 and TRBJ1-2; D unresolved. V lost 5 bases and J lost 2, with 18 bases in between. The CDR3 is made up of 16 amino acids. The V gene's germline CDR1 is SEHNR and CDR2 FQNEAQ (reference sequence).

This clone was recorded only once. J is TRBJ2-7 and V is TRBV10-3; 12 bases fit TRBD2. CDR3 size: 14 residues. The germline CDR1 and CDR2 sequences are ENHRY and SYGVKD. V was clipped by 4 bases and J by 5 bases; unmatched bases: 3. CDR3 DNA sequence: TGTGCCATCAGTGGGCTAGCGGGAGGGGACGAGCAGTACTTC. This sequence encodes CAISGLAGGDEQYF.

The J gene is TRBJ1-1, the V gene TRBV28; 10 bases fit TRBD1. V was clipped by 6 bases and J by 6 bases; unmatched bases: 13. From germline, CDR1 is MDHEN and CDR2 SYDVKM. This CDR3 has 16 amino acids. For the CDR3, the DNA is TGTGCCAGCAGCCGAACGCGAGGGACAGGGGCGGCTGAAGCTTTCTTT. It specifies CASSRTRGTGAAEAFF.

The rearrangement uses TRBV5-6 and TRBJ2-7; 8 bases are shared with TRBD1. Looked up from germline, CDR1 is SGHDT and CDR2 is YYEEEE. The CDR3 totals 14 residues. Trimming took 0 bases from V and 2 from J; bases not matched to a gene: 1. The CDR3 nucleotides read TGTGCCAGCAGCTTGGTGGGACAGGCCTACGAGCAGTACTTC. This gives the protein CASSLVGQAYEQYF.

The chain employs TRBV28 and TRBJ2-5, with D tentatively TRBD1 (9 bases). With the DNA end fitting TRBJ2-7 better, the J assignment may be wrong. Germline-derived CDR1 and CDR2 are MDHEN and SYDVKM. CDR3 length: 17 residues. CDR3 protein: CASSPGQGKRGSYEQYF. The DNA for the CDR3 is TGTGCCAGCAGTCCGGGACAGGGTAAGCGGGGGTCCTACGAGCAGTACTTC.

This chain links TRBV19 with TRBJ2-1, with no clear D. The CDR3 contains 13 residues. In germline, CDR1 is LNHDA, CDR2 SQIVND (reference sequence). V lost 5 bases, J lost 0 bases, and 5 bases lay in between. The CDR3 is CASSVISYNEQFF. CDR3 nucleotides: TGTGCCAGTAGTGTAATCTCCTACAATGAGCAGTTCTTC.

The rearrangement uses TRBV29-1 and TRBJ2-3; the D gene is possibly TRBD1 (6 bases). The CDR3 is 15 residues long. V was shortened by 8 bases and J by 2 bases, with 20 bases between the two germline ends. Germline V gene sequence: CDR1 SQVTM, CDR2 ANQGSEA. CDR3 nucleotides: TGCAGCCTGCTTGGGGGCGCGGTGGCCACAGATACGCAGTATTTT. Its translation: CSLLGGAVATDTQYF.